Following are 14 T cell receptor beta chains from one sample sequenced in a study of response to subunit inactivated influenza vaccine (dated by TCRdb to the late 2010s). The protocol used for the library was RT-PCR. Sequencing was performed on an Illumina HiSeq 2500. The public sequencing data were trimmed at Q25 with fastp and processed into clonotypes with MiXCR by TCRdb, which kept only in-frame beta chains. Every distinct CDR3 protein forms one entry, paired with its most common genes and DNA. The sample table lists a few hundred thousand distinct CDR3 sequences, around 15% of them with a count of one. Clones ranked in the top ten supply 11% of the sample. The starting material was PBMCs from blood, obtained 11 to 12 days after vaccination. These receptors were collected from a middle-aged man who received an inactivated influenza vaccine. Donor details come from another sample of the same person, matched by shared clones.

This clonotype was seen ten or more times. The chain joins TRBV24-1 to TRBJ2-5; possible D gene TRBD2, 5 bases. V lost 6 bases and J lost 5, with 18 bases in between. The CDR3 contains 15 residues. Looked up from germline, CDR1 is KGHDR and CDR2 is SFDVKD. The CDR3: CATSPSGIRGETQYF. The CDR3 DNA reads TGTGCCACCAGTCCCTCTGGGATTAGAGGGGAGACCCAGTACTTC.

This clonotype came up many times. CDR3 nucleotides: TGCAGTGCCGGAACGGGGAGTCCCCCTGGAAACACCATATATTTT. This gives the protein CSAGTGSPPGNTIYF. The chain uses TRBV20-1 and TRBJ1-3, with D unclear. Trimming pared 6 bases from V and 2 bases from J, leaving 17 bases between. Germline CDR1 and CDR2: DFQATT and SNEGSKA (reference sequence). The CDR3 has 15 residues.

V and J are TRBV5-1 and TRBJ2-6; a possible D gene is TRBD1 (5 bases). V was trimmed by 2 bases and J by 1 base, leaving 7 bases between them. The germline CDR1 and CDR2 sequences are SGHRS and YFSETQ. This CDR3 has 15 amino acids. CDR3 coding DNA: TGCGCCAGCAGCTTCCAGGGTTCTGGGGCCAACGTCCTGACTTTC. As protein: CASSFQGSGANVLTF.

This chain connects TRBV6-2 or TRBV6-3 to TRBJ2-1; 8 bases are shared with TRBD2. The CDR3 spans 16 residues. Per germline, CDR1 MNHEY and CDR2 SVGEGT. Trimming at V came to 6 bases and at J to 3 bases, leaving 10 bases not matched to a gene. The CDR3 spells CASSTRESGGYNEQFF. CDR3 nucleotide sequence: TGTGCCAGCAGCACGAGGGAAAGCGGGGGCTACAATGAGCAGTTCTTC.

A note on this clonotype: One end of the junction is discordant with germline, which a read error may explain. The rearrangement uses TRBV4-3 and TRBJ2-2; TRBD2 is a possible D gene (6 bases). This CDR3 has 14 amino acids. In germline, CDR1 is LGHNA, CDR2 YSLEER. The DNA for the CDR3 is TGCGCCAGCAGCGAAAGCCTTCCGATGGGGGGGCTGTTTTTT. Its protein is CASSESLPMGGLFF.

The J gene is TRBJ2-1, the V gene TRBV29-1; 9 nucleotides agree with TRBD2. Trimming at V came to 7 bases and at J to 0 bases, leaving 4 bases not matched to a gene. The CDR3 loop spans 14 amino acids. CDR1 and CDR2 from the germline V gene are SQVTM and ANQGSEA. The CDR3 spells CSAMTSGSYNEQFF. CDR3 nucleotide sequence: TGCAGCGCCATGACTAGCGGCTCCTACAATGAGCAGTTCTTC.

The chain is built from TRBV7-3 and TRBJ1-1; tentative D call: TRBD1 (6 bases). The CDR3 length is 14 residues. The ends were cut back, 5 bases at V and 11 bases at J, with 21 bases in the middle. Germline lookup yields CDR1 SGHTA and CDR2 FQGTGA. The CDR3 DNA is TGTGCCAGCAGCATACGCCGAACACAGGGAAACGCTTTCTTT. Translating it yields CASSIRRTQGNAFF.

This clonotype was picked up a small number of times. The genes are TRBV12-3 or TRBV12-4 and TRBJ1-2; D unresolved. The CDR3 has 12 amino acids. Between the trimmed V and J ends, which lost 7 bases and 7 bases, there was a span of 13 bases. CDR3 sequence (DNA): TGTGCCAGCACCCTTGGGCAGTTTGGCTACACCTTC. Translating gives CASTLGQFGYTF.

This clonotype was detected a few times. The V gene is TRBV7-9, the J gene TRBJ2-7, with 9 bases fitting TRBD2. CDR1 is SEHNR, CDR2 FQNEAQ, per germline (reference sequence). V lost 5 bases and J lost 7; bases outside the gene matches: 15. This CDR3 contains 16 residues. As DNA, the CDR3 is TGTGCCAGCAGCGCCCGGGGGCTAGCGGGAATGGGGGAGCAGTACTTC. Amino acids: CASSARGLAGMGEQYF.

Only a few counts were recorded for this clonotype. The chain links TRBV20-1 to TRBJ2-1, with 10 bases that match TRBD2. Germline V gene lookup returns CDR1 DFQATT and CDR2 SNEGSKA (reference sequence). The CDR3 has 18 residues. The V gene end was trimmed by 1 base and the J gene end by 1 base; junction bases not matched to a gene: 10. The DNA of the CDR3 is TGCAGTGCTAGAGCCGGGACTAGCGTTAGGCAATCCTACAATGAGCAGTTCTTC. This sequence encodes CSARAGTSVRQSYNEQFF.

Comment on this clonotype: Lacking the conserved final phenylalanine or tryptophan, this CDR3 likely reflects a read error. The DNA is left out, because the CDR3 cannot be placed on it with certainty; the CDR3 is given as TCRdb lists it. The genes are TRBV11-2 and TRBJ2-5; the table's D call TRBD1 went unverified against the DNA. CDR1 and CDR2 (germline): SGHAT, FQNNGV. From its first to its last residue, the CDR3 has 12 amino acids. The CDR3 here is CASSPTPGQLTV.

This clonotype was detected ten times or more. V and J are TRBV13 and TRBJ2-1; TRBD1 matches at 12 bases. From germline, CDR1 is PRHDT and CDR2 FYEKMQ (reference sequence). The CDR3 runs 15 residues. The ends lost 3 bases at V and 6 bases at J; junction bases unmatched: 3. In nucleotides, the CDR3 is TGTGCCAGCAGCTTGGGACAGGGGGCATTCAATGAGCAGTTCTTC. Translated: CASSLGQGAFNEQFF. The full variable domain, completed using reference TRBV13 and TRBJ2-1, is AAGVIQSPRHLIKEKRETATLKCYPIPRHDTVYWYQQGPGQDPQFLISFYEKMQSDKGSIPDRFSAQQFSDYHSELNMSSLELGDSALYFCASSLGQGAFNEQFFGPGTRLTVL.

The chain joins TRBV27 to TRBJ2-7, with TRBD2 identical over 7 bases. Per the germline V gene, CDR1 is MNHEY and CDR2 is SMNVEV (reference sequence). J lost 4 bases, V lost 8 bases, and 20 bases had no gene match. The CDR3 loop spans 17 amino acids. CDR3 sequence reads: CASAHGWSREKAYEQYF. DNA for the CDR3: TGTGCCAGCGCCCACGGTTGGTCGCGGGAGAAGGCTTACGAGCAGTACTTC.

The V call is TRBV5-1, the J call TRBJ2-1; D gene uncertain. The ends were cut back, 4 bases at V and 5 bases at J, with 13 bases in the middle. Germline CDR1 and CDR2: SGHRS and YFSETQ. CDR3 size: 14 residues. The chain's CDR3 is CASSGLPGDNEQFF. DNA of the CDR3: TGCGCCAGCAGCGGGCTCCCCGGAGACAATGAGCAGTTCTTC.